These 7 T cell receptor beta chains were sequenced from one sample in a study of cytomegalovirus exposure and HLA in healthy donors. The PCR had 60 Vbeta and 13 Jbeta primers. The table came from immunoSEQ multiplex PCR; TCRdb's copy has only in-frame clones and leaves some out. The sample consists of about 130,000 clones, over 75% of them appearing once. Sequenced sample: PBMCs. All receptors derive from a boy aged 5-17 years in good health and CMV-seronegative.

The chain joins TRBV6-1 to TRBJ2-7, with 7 bases fitting TRBD1. Trimming cost V 3 bases and J 2 bases; bases outside gene matches: 1. Germline V CDR1 and CDR2: MNHNS, SASEGT. The length of the CDR3 is 13 residues. The CDR3 region is CASSEGTAYEQYF. DNA for the CDR3: TGTGCCAGCAGTGAGGGGACAGCCTACGAGCAGTACTTC.

V gene TRBV6-1 combines with J gene TRBJ2-1, with 11 bases fitting TRBD2. V shed 3 bases and J 5 bases; nucleotides not matched to a gene: 9. The CDR3 contains 17 residues. CDR1 and CDR2 from the germline V gene are MNHNS and SASEGT. CDR3 sequence: CASSDPSTSGNDNEQFF. The DNA for the CDR3 is TGTGCCAGCAGTGACCCCTCGACTAGCGGGAACGACAATGAGCAGTTCTTC.

The chain employs TRBV11-2 and TRBJ1-4; D is unclear. This CDR3 region has 14 residues. The germline CDR1 and CDR2 sequences are SGHAT and FQNNGV. Trimming removed 5 bases from V and 4 bases from J, with 11 bases in between. CDR3 DNA: TGTGCCAGCAGCCCCCAACTCGGTAATGAAAAACTGTTTTTT. Its protein product is CASSPQLGNEKLFF.

The CDR3 coding sequence is TGTGCCAGCAGCTTTCCCGGGACAGGGTCTGAAGCTTTCTTT. Translation: CASSFPGTGSEAFF. The genes are TRBV7-2 and TRBJ1-1; TRBD1 agrees at 9 bases. V lost 3 bases and J lost 6; bases outside the gene matches: 5. This CDR3 contains 14 residues. Germline values: CDR1 SGHTA, CDR2 FQGNSA.

As DNA, the CDR3 is TGTGCCGCCGGGGGGTGGACCCAGCATTTT. Translating it yields CAAGGWTQHF. The chain carries TRBV6-6 and TRBJ1-5; D possibly corresponds to TRBD1 (5 bases). CDR1 is MNHNY and CDR2 is SVGAGI in the germline V gene (reference sequence). This CDR3 is built from 10 residues. With 11 bases removed from V and 11 bases from J, the gap between germline ends came to 13 bases.

The chain links TRBV4-3 to TRBJ1-2, with D unclear. The V and J ends lost 0 bases and 2 bases respectively, with 10 bases between them. The germline CDR1 and CDR2 sequences are LGHNA and YSLEER. This CDR3 contains 15 residues. The CDR3 protein is CASSQEHTVNYGYTF. In nucleotides, the CDR3 is TGCGCCAGCAGCCAAGAACACACCGTCAACTATGGCTACACCTTC.

The chain combines TRBV10-3 with TRBJ2-1; 11 bases map to TRBD2. The CDR3 sequence is 15 residues long. V shed 0 bases and J 8 bases; nucleotides not matched to a gene: 3. Per germline, CDR1 ENHRY and CDR2 SYGVKD. CDR3 nucleotide sequence: TGTGCCATCAGTGAGTCCGGGACTAGCGGCCATGAGCAGTTCTTC. Residues: CAISESGTSGHEQFF.